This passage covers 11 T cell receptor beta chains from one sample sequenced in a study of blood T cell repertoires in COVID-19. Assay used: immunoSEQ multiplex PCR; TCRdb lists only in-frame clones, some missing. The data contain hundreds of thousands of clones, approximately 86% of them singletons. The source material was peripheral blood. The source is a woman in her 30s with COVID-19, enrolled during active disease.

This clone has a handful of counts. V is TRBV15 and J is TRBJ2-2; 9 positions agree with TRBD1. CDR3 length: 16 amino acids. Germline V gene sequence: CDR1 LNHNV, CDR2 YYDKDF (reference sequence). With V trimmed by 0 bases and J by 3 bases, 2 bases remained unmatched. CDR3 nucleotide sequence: TGTGCCACCAGCAGAGATGGGACAGGGTACACCGGGGAGCTGTTTTTT. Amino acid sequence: CATSRDGTGYTGELFF.

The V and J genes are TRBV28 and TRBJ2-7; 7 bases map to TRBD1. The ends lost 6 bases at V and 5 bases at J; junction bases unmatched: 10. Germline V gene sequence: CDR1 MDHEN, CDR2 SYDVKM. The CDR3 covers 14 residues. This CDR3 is CASRTRDRNDEQYF. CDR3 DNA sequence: TGTGCCAGCAGGACCCGGGACAGAAACGACGAGCAGTACTTC.

CDR3 loop: CAWAHSPDTQYF. CDR3 DNA sequence: TGTGCCTGGGCCCACAGCCCAGATACGCAGTATTTT. The chain carries TRBV30 and TRBJ2-3; D call uncertain. The CDR3 is 12 residues long. Germline V gene sequence: CDR1 GTSNPN, CDR2 SVGIG (reference sequence). V was shortened by 5 bases and J by 4 bases, with 10 bases between the two germline ends.

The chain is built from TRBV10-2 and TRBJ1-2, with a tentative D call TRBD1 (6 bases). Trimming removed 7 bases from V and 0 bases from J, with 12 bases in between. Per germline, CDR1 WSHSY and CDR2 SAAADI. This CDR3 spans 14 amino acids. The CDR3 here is CASMNTGTNYGYTF. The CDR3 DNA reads TGCGCCAGCATGAACACAGGGACTAACTATGGCTACACCTTC.

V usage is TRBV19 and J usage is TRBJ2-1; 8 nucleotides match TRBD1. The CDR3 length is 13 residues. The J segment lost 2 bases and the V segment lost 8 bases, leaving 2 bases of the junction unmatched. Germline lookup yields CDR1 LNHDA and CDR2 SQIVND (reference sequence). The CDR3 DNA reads TGTGCCAGTGAGGACAGGGCCTACAATGAGCAGTTCTTC. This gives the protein CASEDRAYNEQFF.

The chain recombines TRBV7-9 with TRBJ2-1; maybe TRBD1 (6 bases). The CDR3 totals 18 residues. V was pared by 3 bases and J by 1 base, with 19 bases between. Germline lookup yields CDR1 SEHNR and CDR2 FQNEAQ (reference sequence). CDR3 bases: TGTGCCAGCAGCTTGGGTAGTCGGCGACAGGATTCCTACAATGAGCAGTTCTTC. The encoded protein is CASSLGSRRQDSYNEQFF.

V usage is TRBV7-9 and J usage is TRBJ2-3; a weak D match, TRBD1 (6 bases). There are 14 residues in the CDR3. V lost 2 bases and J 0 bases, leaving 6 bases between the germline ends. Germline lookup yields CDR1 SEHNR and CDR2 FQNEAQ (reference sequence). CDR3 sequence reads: CASSLRGSTDTQYF. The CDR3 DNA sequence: TGTGCCAGCAGCTTAAGGGGGAGCACAGATACGCAGTATTTT. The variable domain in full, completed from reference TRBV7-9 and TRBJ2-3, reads DTGVSQNPRHKITKRGQNVTFRCDPISEHNRLYWYRQTLGQGPEFLTYFQNEAQLEKSRLLSDRFSAERPKGSFSTLEIQRTEQGDSAMYLCASSLRGSTDTQYFGPGTRLTVL.

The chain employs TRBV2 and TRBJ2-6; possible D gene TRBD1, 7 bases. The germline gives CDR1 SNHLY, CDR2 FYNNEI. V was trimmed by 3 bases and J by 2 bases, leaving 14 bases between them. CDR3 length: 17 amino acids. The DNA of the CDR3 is TGTGCCAGCAGTGACGGTCAGGGGGGCCCTGGGGCCAACGTCCTGACTTTC. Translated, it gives CASSDGQGGPGANVLTF. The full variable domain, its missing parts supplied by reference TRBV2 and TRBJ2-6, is EPEVTQTPSHQVTQMGQEVILRCVPISNHLYFYWYRQILGQKVEFLVSFYNNEISEKSEIFDDQFSVERPDGSNFTLKIRSTKLEDSAMYFCASSDGQGGPGANVLTFGAGSRLTVL.

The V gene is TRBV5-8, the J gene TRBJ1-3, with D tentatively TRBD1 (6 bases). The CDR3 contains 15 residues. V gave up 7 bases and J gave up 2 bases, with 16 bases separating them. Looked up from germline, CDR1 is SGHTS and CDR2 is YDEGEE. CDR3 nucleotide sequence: TGTGCCAGCTGGGGGCATACCTCTCCTGGAAACACCATATATTTT. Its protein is CASWGHTSPGNTIYF.

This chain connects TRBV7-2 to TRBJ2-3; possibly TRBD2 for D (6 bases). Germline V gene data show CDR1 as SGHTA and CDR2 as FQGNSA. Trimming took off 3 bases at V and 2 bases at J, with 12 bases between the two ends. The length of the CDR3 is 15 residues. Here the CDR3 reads CASSLRRVVTDTQYF. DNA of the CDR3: TGTGCCAGCAGCTTGAGGAGGGTGGTCACAGATACGCAGTATTTT.

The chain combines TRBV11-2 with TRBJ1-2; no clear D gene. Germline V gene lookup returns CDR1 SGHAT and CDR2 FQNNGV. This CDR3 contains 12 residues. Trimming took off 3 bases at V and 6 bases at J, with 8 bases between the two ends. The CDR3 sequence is CASSLPPDGYTF. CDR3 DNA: TGTGCCAGCAGCTTGCCCCCGGATGGCTACACCTTC.